The sample holds many counts of the clone carrying this TCR beta chain. Its antigen is undetermined. The sample is drawn from a study of spatial heterogeneity in lung cancer. Study overall: Consistently, beta-chain sequences turned up in larger numbers than alpha-chain sequences did. General study results and limits: It was found that expanded intratumoral alpha and beta TCR counts tracked tumor mutation counts.

With 6 bases clipped from V and 8 bases from J, the junction kept 5 bases outside the gene matches. The CDR3 covers 12 residues. Time point denoted: sample taken at primary tumor resection. TCRdb re-derived calls from the 5' RACE reads in MiXCR, one entry per CDR3 protein. The sample contains some 22,000 distinct CDR3 sequences, 2.8% of which appear only once. The chain is built from TRBV12-3 or TRBV12-4 and TRBJ1-2, with TRBD1 matching 8 bases. The sample consisted of lung tumor tissue, taken at surgery. This TCR derives from a male donor with early-stage non-small cell lung cancer. The CDR3 is CASSRTGFGYTF. CDR3 nucleotides: TGTGCCAGCAGCAGGACAGGGTTCGGCTACACCTTC.